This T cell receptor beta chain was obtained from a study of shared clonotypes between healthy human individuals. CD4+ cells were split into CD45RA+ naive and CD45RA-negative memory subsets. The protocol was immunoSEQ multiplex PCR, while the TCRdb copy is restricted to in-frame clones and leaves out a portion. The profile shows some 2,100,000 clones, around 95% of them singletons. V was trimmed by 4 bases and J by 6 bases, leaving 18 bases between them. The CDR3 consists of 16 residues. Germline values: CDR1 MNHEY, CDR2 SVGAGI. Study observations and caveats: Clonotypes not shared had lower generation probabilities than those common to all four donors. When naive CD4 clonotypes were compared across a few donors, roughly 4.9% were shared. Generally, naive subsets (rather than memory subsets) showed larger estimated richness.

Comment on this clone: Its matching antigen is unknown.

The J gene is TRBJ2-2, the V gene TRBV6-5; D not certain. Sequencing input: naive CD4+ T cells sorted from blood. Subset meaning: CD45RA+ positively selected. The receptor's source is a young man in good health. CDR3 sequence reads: CASSWAPTGPPGELFF. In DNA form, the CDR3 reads TGTGCCAGCAGTTGGGCCCCGACGGGCCCCCCCGGGGAGCTGTTTTTT.